The present T cell receptor beta chain was sequenced within a study of blood T cell repertoires in COVID-19. Background on the study: Researchers got acute and convalescent COVID-19 samples from the United States, Italy and Spain.

The germline V gene has CDR1 KGHSH and CDR2 LQKENI. This CDR3 is 15 amino acids long. Trimming removed 10 bases from V and 7 bases from J; junction bases left unmatched: 13. The assay was immunoSEQ multiplex PCR, and TCRdb's table has in-frame clones only and misses some. In the table there are more than 300,000 clones, about 90% of which are singletons. The V gene is TRBV18, the J gene TRBJ1-4; 9 bases are shared with TRBD1. This TCR was sampled from a man in his forties in a cohort exposed to, infected with or recovered from COVID-19 (not recorded which). The sample taken for sequencing was PBMCs or T cells enriched from blood (not recorded which). CDR3 DNA sequence: TGTGCCACTACGGCACCCGGGACAGGGTTTGAAAAACTGTTTTTT. This translates into CATTAPGTGFEKLFF.